The table lists the clone carrying this TCR beta chain with a few counts. The sample comes from a study of prognosis after radiotherapy for stage I lung cancer. Study as a whole: Approximately twelve men and over five women, aged about 53 to 85 and with a median age of about 75 years, made up the patients.

V was shortened by 5 bases and J by 10 bases, with 18 bases between the two germline ends. There are 14 residues in the CDR3. The germline V gene has CDR1 SSHAT and CDR2 FNYEAQ (reference sequence). The authors amplified TCR beta CDR3 from genomic DNA using two-round multiplex PCR. Primers specific to each TRBV and TRBJ gene were used in first-round PCR. MiXCR, applied by TCRdb to the multiplex PCR reads, yields one record per CDR3 protein. The repertoire consists of approximately 17,000 distinct CDR3 sequences, with more than 35% occurring once and the leading ten covering roughly 37%. V gene TRBV7-7 combines with J gene TRBJ2-1; D possibly corresponds to TRBD2 (6 bases). The source of this sequence is a donor of 50 years or more with non-small cell lung cancer. The source material was PBMCs, sampled before or after stereotactic body radiation therapy (not recorded which). As DNA, the CDR3 is TGTGCCAGCAGCCTGTGGACTACAGTAGGAGAGCAGTTCTTC. Its protein product is CASSLWTTVGEQFF.